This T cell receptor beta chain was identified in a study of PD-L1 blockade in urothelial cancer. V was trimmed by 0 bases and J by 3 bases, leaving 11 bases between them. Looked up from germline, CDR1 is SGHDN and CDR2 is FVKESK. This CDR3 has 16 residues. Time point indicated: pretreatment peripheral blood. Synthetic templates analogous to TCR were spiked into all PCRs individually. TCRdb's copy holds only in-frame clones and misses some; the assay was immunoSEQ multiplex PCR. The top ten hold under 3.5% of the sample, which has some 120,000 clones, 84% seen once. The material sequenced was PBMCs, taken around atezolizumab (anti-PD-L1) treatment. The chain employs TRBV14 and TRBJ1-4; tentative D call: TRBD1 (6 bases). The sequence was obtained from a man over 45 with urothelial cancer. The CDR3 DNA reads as TGTGCCAGCAGCCAAGAGGCGGCAGGGGCTAATGAAAAACTGTTTTTT. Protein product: CASSQEAAGANEKLFF.